The clone carrying this T cell receptor (beta chain) was recorded at least ten times. Its antigen is still unknown. Using immunoSEQ multiplex PCR, the repertoire was profiled, and TCRdb retains in-frame clones only, with some absent. The table shows approximately 44,000 clones, with 55% to 80% occurring only once. This sample stems from a study of PD-1 blockade in classical Hodgkin lymphoma. Findings of the study overall: With CD4+ cells, TCR diversity rose significantly by C4D1, but not with CD8+ cells. Lower baseline TCR diversity was reported for newly diagnosed patients than for healthy donors.

Specified time point: cycle 4 day 1 (C4D1), after 6 weeks of nivolumab. No patient escaped relapse after autologous stem cell transplantation, and brentuximab vedotin exposure varied. Germline loops: CDR1 LNHDA, CDR2 SQIVND (reference sequence). After removal of 7 bases from V and 4 bases from J, the junction contained 14 bases not matched to a gene. This CDR3 spans 17 amino acids. This receptor was obtained from a human donor with classical Hodgkin lymphoma. This sequence joins TRBV19 and TRBJ2-2; TRBD2 matches at 8 bases. The sequenced sample was peripheral blood mononuclear cells (PBMCs), obtained before the fourth cycle of nivolumab. CDR3 region: CASTTTGGGGSTGELFF. The CDR3 DNA follows: TGTGCCAGTACCACCACCGGGGGCGGGGGGTCCACCGGGGAGCTGTTTTTT.